These T cell receptor beta chains were read from a single sample in a study of blood T cell repertoires in COVID-19. Generated by immunoSEQ multiplex PCR, the TCRdb table keeps only in-frame clones and is missing some. The table records roughly 250,000 clones, about four fifths of them present only once. Sequenced sample: peripheral blood. These receptors came from a woman in her sixties or seventies with acute or convalescent COVID-19. The CDR3 runs from the conserved cysteine through the conserved F or W. A D gene is named only where the DNA matches it firmly. Rows may omit the clone size; those that give it use once, few, many or a size class.

j_gene	abundance	v_gene	d_gene	CDR3nt	CDR3aa
TRBJ2-3	-	TRBV7-2	TRBD1	TGTGCCAGCAGCTTAGGAGGGGGCAGGGATACGCAGTATTTT	CASSLGGGRDTQYF
TRBJ1-3	few	TRBV9	TRBD1	TGTGCCAGCAGCGTAGATCAGGGGGCGGGTGGAAACACCATATATTTT	CASSVDQGAGGNTIYF
TRBJ2-3	-	TRBV19	-	TGTGCCAGTAGTATCGGGCAGGGCGGTTGGTTACAAGATACGCAGTATTTT	CASSIGQGGWLQDTQYF
TRBJ1-1	-	TRBV9	TRBD1	TGTGCCAGCAGCGCCAGGGGGCGTTACGGCACTGAAGCTTTCTTT	CASSARGRYGTEAFF
TRBJ1-2	-	TRBV7-8	-	TGTGCCAGCAGCACGGGACATTTCAACTATGGCTACACCTTC	CASSTGHFNYGYTF
TRBJ2-5	-	TRBV7-2	-	TGTGCCAGCAGCTTTACACAACAAGAGACCCAGTACTTC	CASSFTQQETQYF
TRBJ1-4	-	TRBV11-2	-	TGTGCCAGCAGCCTAGGTGACAGAAATGAAAAACTGTTTTTT	CASSLGDRNEKLFF
TRBJ1-3	-	TRBV4-3	-	TGCGCCAGCAGCCAAACCCACTCCGGGACAGGAAACACCATATATTTT	CASSQTHSGTGNTIYF
TRBJ2-1	-	TRBV29-1	-	TGCAGCTCCAAAGGAACGGGTCACAATGAGCAGTTCTTC	CSSKGTGHNEQFF
TRBJ2-2	-	TRBV6-5	TRBD1	TGTGCCGGCAACCGGGACAGGGAGTTCACCGGGGAGCTGTTTTTT	CAGNRDREFTGELFF
TRBJ1-3	-	TRBV10-2	-	TGCGCCAGCAAAAGAGACAGGACAGACGGAAACACCATATATTTT	CASKRDRTDGNTIYF
TRBJ1-1	few	TRBV24-1	TRBD1	TGTGCCACCAGCCCCACTGGGACAGGGAACACTGAAGCTTTCTTT	CATSPTGTGNTEAFF
TRBJ2-7	few	TRBV18	-	TGTGCCAGCTCAAACAGCTACAGGGTGTACGAGCAGTACTTC	CASSNSYRVYEQYF
TRBJ1-1	-	TRBV2	-	TGTGCCAGCAGTGCGACAGGCCGGACTGAAGCTTTCTTT	CASSATGRTEAFF
TRBJ2-3	-	TRBV5-4	TRBD2	TGTGCCAGCAGCTCGCTACTAGCGGGGGGTTTAGATACGCAGTATTTT	CASSSLLAGGLDTQYF
TRBJ1-1	-	TRBV4-3	-	TGCGCCAGCAGCCAAGAGAGCCGGTCAGACTGGGAAGCTTTCTTT	CASSQESRSDWEAFF
TRBJ2-5	-	TRBV5-1	-	TGCGCCAGCAGTCCAGGGCGGGGTGCAGGAGAGACCCAGTACTTC	CASSPGRGAGETQYF
TRBJ1-3	-	TRBV30	TRBD1	TGTGCCTGGAATCTGGGCAGGGGGTTGGACACCATATATTTT	CAWNLGRGLDTIYF
TRBJ2-3	once	TRBV6-1	TRBD2	TGTGCCAGCAGTGTAGCGGGGGGGTACACAGATACGCAGTATTTT	CASSVAGGYTDTQYF
TRBJ1-1	-	TRBV11-3	TRBD1	TGTGCCAGCAGTTTACAGGGGTTTGGCACTGAAGCTTTCTTT	CASSLQGFGTEAFF
TRBJ1-6	-	TRBV5-1	TRBD1	TGCGCCAGCAGCTTTGGACAGGGCGCCTATAATTCACCCCTCCACTTT	CASSFGQGAYNSPLHF
TRBJ1-5	-	TRBV27	-	TGTGCCAGCAGTTCTTATCCTCGAGGTGGGGGAGGGGGTAATCAGCCCCAGCATTTT	CASSSYPRGGGGGNQPQHF
TRBJ2-3	once	TRBV5-1	-	TGCGCCAGCAGCTATCAGGGGTCAGATACGCAGTATTTT	CASSYQGSDTQYF
TRBJ2-5	-	TRBV19	TRBD2	TGTGCCAGTAGTGCCCGAGCGGGGGGGCCAGAGACCCAGTACTTC	CASSARAGGPETQYF
TRBJ1-5	-	TRBV5-6	-	TGTGCCAGCAGCAGACAGAGAAATCAGCCCCAGCATTTT	CASSRQRNQPQHF
TRBJ2-3	once	TRBV9	-	TGTGCCAGCACGGGTAGCACAGATACGCAGTATTTT	CASTGSTDTQYF
TRBJ2-7	-	TRBV7-2	TRBD2	TGTGCCAGCAGCCCGGGACTAGCAAGGTACGAGCAGTACTTC	CASSPGLARYEQYF
TRBJ2-5	-	TRBV7-2	-	TGTGCCAGCAGCCCCCCGAGCGGGTGGCAAGAGACCCAGTACTTC	CASSPPSGWQETQYF
TRBJ1-2	-	TRBV7-9	TRBD1	TGTGCCAGCAGCCAACCAGGGGGCGACTATGGCTACACCTTC	CASSQPGGDYGYTF
TRBJ2-7	-	TRBV7-9	TRBD2	TGTGCCAGCAGCCTGGGAGCTAGCGGGGGGGCCTCCGAGCAGTACTTC	CASSLGASGGASEQYF
TRBJ2-5	-	TRBV5-1	TRBD2	TGCGCCAGCAGCTTGGGGCGGGGAGGGTACCAAGAGACCCAGTACTTC	CASSLGRGGYQETQYF
TRBJ2-1	-	TRBV6-1	TRBD2	TGTGCCAGCAGTGACCTAGCGGGGGGCTACAATGAGCAGTTCTTC	CASSDLAGGYNEQFF
TRBJ2-5	-	TRBV3-1/TRBV3-2	TRBD2	TGTGCCAGCAGCCTGGGGACTAGCGTCGGGGAGACCCAGTACTTC	CASSLGTSVGETQYF
TRBJ1-2	few	TRBV4-2	TRBD1	TGTGCCAGCAGCCAAGCCTCCGGGACAGAGTATGGCTACACCTTC	CASSQASGTEYGYTF
TRBJ2-1	-	TRBV6-2/TRBV6-3	TRBD2	TGTGCCAGCAGTTACTCCCTCCTCGGGGGGGCCCCCCACAATGAGCAGTTCTTC	CASSYSLLGGAPHNEQFF
TRBJ2-3	-	TRBV6-6	-	TGTGCCAGCAGTACAGGGCCAGATACGCAGTATTTT	CASSTGPDTQYF
TRBJ1-5	-	TRBV19	-	TGTGCCAGTAGTAAGACAGGTTGGAGCAATCAGCCCCAGCATTTT	CASSKTGWSNQPQHF
TRBJ1-5	-	TRBV11-2	TRBD1	TGTGCCAGCAGCCCAGACAGGGATCAGCCCCAGCATTTT	CASSPDRDQPQHF
TRBJ2-5	-	TRBV14	-	TGTGCCAGCAGCCTCTCCCTACAGGCACGCAAAGAGACCCAGTACTTC	CASSLSLQARKETQYF
TRBJ1-1	once	TRBV18	-	TGTGCCAGCTCACCGGGCTTTACAGGGAACACTGAAGCTTTCTTT	CASSPGFTGNTEAFF
TRBJ1-1	-	TRBV10-3	TRBD1	TGTGCCATCAAGACAGGGGCGGCGGACACTGAAGCTTTCTTT	CAIKTGAADTEAFF
TRBJ1-6	-	TRBV6-5	-	TGTGCCAGCAAGTTGGGGGGACGAACGGATTCACCCCTCCACTTT	CASKLGGRTDSPLHF
TRBJ1-2	-	TRBV9	-	TGTGCCAGCAGCGTAGATCCGGGTCCAAAGTCAATCTATGGCTACACCTTC	CASSVDPGPKSIYGYTF
TRBJ2-3	-	TRBV24-1	-	TGTGCCACCCGGGGCGGGGCAGATACGCAGTATTTT	CATRGGADTQYF
TRBJ1-1	-	TRBV2	-	TGTGCCAGCGGGTACAGGAGATACAACACTGAAGCTTTCTTT	CASGYRRYNTEAFF
TRBJ2-7	-	TRBV7-8	TRBD1	TGTGCCAGCAGCTTAGTAGGGGGCGGGACAGGGAGGCACGAGCAGTACTTC	CASSLVGGGTGRHEQYF
TRBJ1-5	once	TRBV28	TRBD1	TGTGCCAGCAGTTTCTCCGACAGGGGGAGTCAGCCCCAGCATTTT	CASSFSDRGSQPQHF
TRBJ2-3	-	TRBV5-6	TRBD1	TGTGCCAGCAGCTGGGACAGTAGCACAGATACGCAGTATTTT	CASSWDSSTDTQYF
TRBJ2-3	-	TRBV5-4	TRBD1	TGTGCCAGCAGCTTACCCCAGGGGGGCACAGATACGCAGTATTTT	CASSLPQGGTDTQYF
TRBJ2-7	-	TRBV2	-	TGTGCCAGCAGTGACGGGAGCTCCTACGAGCAGTACTTC	CASSDGSSYEQYF
TRBJ1-6	-	TRBV5-1	-	TGCGCCAGCAGCTTGGGCGGTGAAGCGGGTGGATCACCCCTCCACTTT	CASSLGGEAGGSPLHF
TRBJ2-3	-	TRBV3-1/TRBV3-2	TRBD2	TGTGCCAGCAGCCAGGTGGCGGGGGGGACAAGCACAGATACGCAGTATTTT	CASSQVAGGTSTDTQYF
TRBJ2-4	-	TRBV28	-	TGTGCCAGCAGTTTATTTAACAGGGACATTCAGTACTTC	CASSLFNRDIQYF